The T cell receptor (beta chain) under discussion was sequenced for a study of neurological immune-mediated disorders. Study-level findings and limits: The level of TCR clonal expansion was highest in patients with HTLV-1-associated myelopathy and lowest in multiple sclerosis, where it fell below the level seen in healthy controls.

The CDR3 spans 15 residues. The J segment lost 3 bases and the V segment lost 0 bases, leaving 2 bases of the junction unmatched. The V gene's germline CDR1 is KGHDR and CDR2 SFDVKD. This clonotype has ten or more counts. Antigen: not known. Noted time point: longitudinal time-point 2. TCRdb independently ran MiXCR on the 5' RACE reads; one entry per CDR3 protein. The sample comprises under 100,000 distinct CDR3 sequences, roughly 13% of which are singletons, and approximately 5% rests with the top ten. V gene TRBV24-1 combines with J gene TRBJ2-5, with 8 bases lining up with TRBD1. The receptor's source is a female donor with HTLV-1-associated myelopathy (HAM/TSP). Sequenced sample: PBMCs. For the CDR3, the DNA is TGTGCCACCAGTGATTTGTTGGACAGGGAAGAGACCCAGTACTTC. Protein sequence: CATSDLLDREETQYF.